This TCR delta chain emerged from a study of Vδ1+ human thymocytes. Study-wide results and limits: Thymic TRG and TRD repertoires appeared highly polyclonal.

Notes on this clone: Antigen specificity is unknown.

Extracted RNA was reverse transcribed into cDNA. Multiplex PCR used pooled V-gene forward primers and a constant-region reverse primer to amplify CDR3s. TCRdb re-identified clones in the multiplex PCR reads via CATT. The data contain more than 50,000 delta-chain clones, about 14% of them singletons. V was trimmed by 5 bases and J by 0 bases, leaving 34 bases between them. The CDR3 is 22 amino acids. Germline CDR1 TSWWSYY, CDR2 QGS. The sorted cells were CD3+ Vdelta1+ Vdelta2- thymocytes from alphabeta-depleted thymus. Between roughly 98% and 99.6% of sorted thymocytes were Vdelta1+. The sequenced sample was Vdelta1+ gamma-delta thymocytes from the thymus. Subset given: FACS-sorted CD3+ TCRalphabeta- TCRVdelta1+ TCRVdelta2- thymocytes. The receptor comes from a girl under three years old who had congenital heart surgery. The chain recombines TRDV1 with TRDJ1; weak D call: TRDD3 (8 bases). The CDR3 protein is CALGKPELPIITGGSYTDKLIF. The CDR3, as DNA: TGTGCTCTTGGGAAGCCGGAGCTTCCTATCATTACTGGGGGGTCGTACACCGATAAACTCATCTTT.